These 21 T cell receptor beta chains share one sample of origin, sequenced in a study of blood T cell repertoires in COVID-19. Generated by immunoSEQ multiplex PCR, the TCRdb table keeps only in-frame clones and is missing some. The sample holds under 450,000 clones, roughly 87% seen once. The specimen was PBMCs or T cells enriched from blood (not recorded which). These receptors were taken from a woman in her 30s who had recovered from COVID-19.

The chain couples TRBV28 to TRBJ1-5; tentative D call: TRBD1 (6 bases). CDR3 size: 15 residues. The V gene's germline CDR1 is MDHEN and CDR2 SYDVKM. Trimming took off 6 bases at V and 11 bases at J, with 23 bases between the two ends. In nucleotides, the CDR3 is TGTGCCAGCAGCCCCGTCCTGACAGGCCTTGGGGCCCAGCATTTT. The encoded protein is CASSPVLTGLGAQHF.

CDR3 in DNA: TGTGCCAGCAGCTTAGGGATTGTAGGGGGAAATGAGCAGTTCTTC. Translation: CASSLGIVGGNEQFF. The gene calls are TRBV11-2 and TRBJ2-1; tentative D call: TRBD1 (6 bases). The CDR3 runs to 15 residues. V was shortened by 1 base and J by 7 bases, with 14 bases between the two germline ends. The V gene's germline CDR1 is SGHAT and CDR2 FQNNGV. The full variable domain, rest sourced from reference TRBV11-2 and TRBJ2-1, is EAGVAQSPRYKIIEKRQSVAFWCNPISGHATLYWYQQILGQGPKLLIQFQNNGVVDDSQLPKDRFSAERLKGVDSTLKIQPAKLEDSAVYLCASSLGIVGGNEQFFGPGTRLTVL.

This chain joins TRBV5-4 and TRBJ1-6; D might be TRBD1 (6 bases). Germline V gives CDR1 SGHNT, CDR2 YYREEE (reference sequence). The CDR3 runs to 16 residues. The V and J ends lost 0 bases and 8 bases respectively, with 15 bases between them. The CDR3 sequence: CASSLASQGWDSPLHF. CDR3 sequence (DNA): TGTGCCAGCAGCTTGGCCAGTCAGGGGTGGGATTCACCCCTCCACTTT.

Notes on this clone: Relative to the germline gene, one junction end is altered; a read error may explain this. This sequence joins TRBV7-7 and TRBJ2-5; 16 nucleotides match TRBD2. Germline V gene sequence: CDR1 SSHAT, CDR2 FNYEAQ (reference sequence). The CDR3 has 17 residues. The CDR3 here is CASSPGLAGGFSETQYF. CDR3 nucleotide sequence: TGTGCTAGCAGCCCGGGACTAGCGGGAGGGTTTTCAGAGACCCAGTACTTC.

CDR3 DNA: TGTGCCAGCATCCCTAGCGGGAGTCTTTACGAGCAGTACTTC. This encodes CASIPSGSLYEQYF. The chain recombines TRBV28 with TRBJ2-7; 10 nucleotides line up with TRBD2. The CDR3 length is 14 residues. Germline values: CDR1 MDHEN, CDR2 SYDVKM. V shed 7 bases, J shed 4 bases, and the junction held 7 bases outside the gene matches.

This clone showed up just a few times. This chain uses TRBV7-2 with TRBJ2-3; 10 bases agree with TRBD2. This CDR3 has 16 residues. Germline V gene lookup returns CDR1 SGHTA and CDR2 FQGNSA. The J segment lost 1 base and the V segment lost 5 bases, leaving 6 bases of the junction unmatched. Written as DNA, the CDR3 is TGTGCCAGCAGCCCGAAGCGGGGGGGCGGCACAGATACGCAGTATTTT. This encodes CASSPKRGGGTDTQYF.

This clone was found once. J is TRBJ1-1 and V is TRBV5-6; D is undetermined. Germline V gene data show CDR1 as SGHDT and CDR2 as YYEEEE. The CDR3 spans 13 residues. With 4 bases removed from V and 6 bases from J, the gap between germline ends came to 13 bases. CDR3 in DNA: TGTGCCAGCAGCCCTCAACCGGTTCCTGAAGCTTTCTTT. Its protein product is CASSPQPVPEAFF.

This clone was counted between two and nine times. This sequence joins TRBV5-1 and TRBJ2-7; no firm D call. The CDR3 contains 14 residues. The V gene lost 4 bases and the J gene lost 3 bases, with 14 bases spanning the gap. The germline V gene encodes CDR1 SGHRS and CDR2 YFSETQ. CDR3 DNA: TGCGCCAGCAGCGACTCCCAAACAATCTACGAGCAGTACTTC. As protein: CASSDSQTIYEQYF. Full variable domain (rest looked up from reference TRBV5-1 and TRBJ2-7): KAGVTQTPRYLIKTRGQQVTLSCSPISGHRSVSWYQQTPGQGLQFLFEYFSETQRNKGNFPGRFSGRQFSNSRSEMNVSTLELGDSALYLCASSDSQTIYEQYFGPGTRLTVT.

This clone came up once. V is TRBV5-1 and J is TRBJ2-5, with 7 bases lining up with TRBD1. CDR1 SGHRS and CDR2 YFSETQ come from the germline V gene. Trimming took 4 bases from V and 5 from J; bases not matched to a gene: 5. This CDR3 region has 13 residues. CDR3 amino acids: CASSHDRVETQYF. CDR3 coding DNA: TGCGCCAGCAGCCACGACAGGGTTGAGACCCAGTACTTC.

A few counts support this clone. This chain connects TRBV5-1 to TRBJ2-3; TRBD2 might be the D (6 bases). Trimming stripped 4 bases from V and 2 bases from J, with 11 bases between. The V gene's germline CDR1 is SGHRS and CDR2 YFSETQ. The CDR3 has 14 residues. CDR3 in amino acids: CASSVGLFTDTQYF. CDR3 sequence (DNA): TGCGCCAGCAGCGTGGGACTGTTCACAGATACGCAGTATTTT.

The CDR3 DNA sequence: TGTGCCAGCTCGGTCGTCTTCGATACGCAGTATTTT. This sequence encodes CASSVVFDTQYF. The rearrangement links TRBV7-8 to TRBJ2-3; D is unresolved. The CDR3 contains 12 residues. V was trimmed by 8 bases and J by 6 bases, leaving 12 bases between them. The germline CDR1 and CDR2 sequences are SGHVS and FQNEAQ.

V gene TRBV21-1 combines with J gene TRBJ1-5; TRBD1, the D gene given by the table, was not confirmed from the DNA. TRBV21-1 counts as a pseudogene. This CDR3 spans 15 amino acids. The CDR3 here is CASSETGKGNQPQHF. The CDR3, as DNA: TGTGCCAGCAGCGAAACAGGGAAGGGAAATCAGCCCCAGCATTTT.

The J gene is TRBJ1-2, the V gene TRBV18; weak D call: TRBD1 (5 bases). Germline CDR1 KGHSH, CDR2 LQKENI. The CDR3 is 14 residues long. Trimming took off 6 bases at V and 4 bases at J, with 15 bases between the two ends. The CDR3 DNA reads as TGTGCCAGCTCGGGGACGGAGGGGTTCTATGGCTACACCTTC. Amino acid sequence: CASSGTEGFYGYTF. Based on the CDR3 plus reference TRBV18 and TRBJ1-2, the full variable domain is NAGVMQNPRHLVRRRGQEARLRCSPMKGHSHVYWYRQLPEEGLKFMVYLQKENIIDESGMPKERFSAEFPKEGPSILRIQQVVRGDSAAYFCASSGTEGFYGYTFGSGTRLTVV.

This chain uses TRBV24-1 with TRBJ2-7; D might be TRBD1 (6 bases). Germline V gives CDR1 KGHDR, CDR2 SFDVKD. Trimming shortened V by 9 bases and J by 7 bases, and 12 bases separated the two germline ends. The CDR3 extends over 11 amino acids. Here the CDR3 reads CATSQGQEQYF. The CDR3 DNA reads TGTGCCACCTCACAGGGTCAAGAGCAGTACTTC.

This clone showed up just once. V is TRBV5-1 and J is TRBJ1-2, with 7 bases aligning to TRBD1. Trimming removed 4 bases from V and 0 bases from J; junction bases left unmatched: 6. The CDR3 consists of 15 residues. CDR1 is SGHRS, CDR2 YFSETQ, per germline. This chain's CDR3 is CASSPGQPTNYGYTF. The CDR3 DNA reads as TGCGCCAGCAGCCCGGGACAGCCAACTAACTATGGCTACACCTTC.

About this clone: This may be a read error, as it is one base from a much larger clone. This chain joins TRBV9 and TRBJ1-2; maybe TRBD1 (6 bases). The V end was cut by 3 bases, the J end by 4 bases, with 10 bases between. Germline CDR1 is SGDLS and CDR2 is YYNGEE. This CDR3 region has 13 residues. The CDR3 DNA follows: TGTGCCAGCAGCGCCGGACAGTTCTATGGCTACACCTTC. It codes for CASSAGQFYGYTF.

The chain couples TRBV21-1 to TRBJ1-4; the table assigns TRBD1, which was not confirmed against the DNA. TRBV21-1 is a documented pseudogene. CDR3 length: 15 amino acids. The CDR3 spells CASSKVWQGGEKLFF. The CDR3 DNA follows: TGTGCCAGCAGCAAAGTTTGGCAGGGCGGTGAAAAACTGTTTTTT.

The CDR3 coding sequence is TGCGCCAGCAGCTTGGCAGGGTGGTCTGGCTACACCTTC. Its protein is CASSLAGWSGYTF. V usage is TRBV5-1 and J usage is TRBJ1-2, with D perhaps TRBD1 (5 bases). V dropped 0 bases and J dropped 7 bases, with 10 bases sitting between them. The CDR3 totals 13 residues. Germline CDR1 SGHRS, CDR2 YFSETQ.

The genes are TRBV6-2 or TRBV6-3 and TRBJ2-1, with 8 bases lining up with TRBD2. The J segment lost 6 bases and the V segment lost 3 bases, leaving 7 bases of the junction unmatched. Looked up from germline, CDR1 is MNHEY and CDR2 is SVGEGT. There are 15 residues in the CDR3. In DNA form, the CDR3 reads TGTGCCAGCAGTTATTTTCCCGGGACTAGCAATGAGCAGTTCTTC. It translates to CASSYFPGTSNEQFF.

The chain carries TRBV7-9 and TRBJ1-1; TRBD1 matches at 10 bases. Germline CDR1 SEHNR, CDR2 FQNEAQ (reference sequence). J was trimmed by 7 bases and V by 0 bases; bases with no gene match: 2. The CDR3 has 14 amino acids. In nucleotides, the CDR3 is TGTGCCAGCAGCTTAGCGGACAGGGGGTTTGAAGCTTTCTTT. The encoded protein is CASSLADRGFEAFF.

The chain carries TRBV9 and TRBJ2-7; D gene uncertain. The V gene lost 3 bases and the J gene lost 1 base, with 5 bases spanning the gap. CDR1 and CDR2 from the germline V gene are SGDLS and YYNGEE. CDR3 size: 12 residues. CDR3 loop: CASSDESYEQYF. CDR3 DNA: TGTGCCAGCAGCGATGAGTCCTACGAGCAGTACTTC. Based on the CDR3 plus reference TRBV9 and TRBJ2-7, the full variable domain is DSGVTQTPKHLITATGQRVTLRCSPRSGDLSVYWYQQSLDQGLQFLIQYYNGEERAKGNILERFSAQQFPDLHSELNLSSLELGDSALYFCASSDESYEQYFGPGTRLTVT.